In this sample, the clone carrying this T cell receptor beta chain turned up once. Here immunoSEQ multiplex PCR was the method, and the copy in TCRdb shows in-frame clones only, minus some. This table has 200,000 to 250,000 clones, 70% to 90% appearing once. This sample is drawn from a study of blood T cell repertoires in COVID-19. Turning to the study itself: The United States, Italy and Spain supplied acute and convalescent COVID-19 samples.

The V end lost 3 bases, the J end lost 9 bases, and 10 bases lay between the germline ends. Germline CDR1 reads MDHEN; CDR2 reads SYDVKM. The CDR3 is made up of 12 amino acids. Source material: PBMCs or T cells enriched from blood (not recorded which). The origin of this receptor is a man under 40 who had recovered from COVID-19. The chain links TRBV28 to TRBJ2-3; no firm D call. In DNA form, the CDR3 reads TGTGCCAGCAGTTTGAGGTCGGTGACGCAGTATTTT. It yields the protein CASSLRSVTQYF.